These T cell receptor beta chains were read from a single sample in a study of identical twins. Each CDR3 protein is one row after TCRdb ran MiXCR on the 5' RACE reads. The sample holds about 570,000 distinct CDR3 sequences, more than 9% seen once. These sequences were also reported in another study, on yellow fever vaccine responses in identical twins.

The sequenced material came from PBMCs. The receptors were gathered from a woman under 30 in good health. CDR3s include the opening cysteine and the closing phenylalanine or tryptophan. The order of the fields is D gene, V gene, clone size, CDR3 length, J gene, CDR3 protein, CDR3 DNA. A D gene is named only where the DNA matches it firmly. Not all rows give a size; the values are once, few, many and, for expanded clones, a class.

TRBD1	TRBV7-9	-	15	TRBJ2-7	CASSSSGTVFYEQYF	TGTGCCAGCAGCTCCTCCGGGACAGTCTTCTACGAGCAGTACTTC
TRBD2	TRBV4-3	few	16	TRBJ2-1	CASSQGLLAAYNEQFF	TGCGCCAGCAGCCAAGGGTTACTAGCGGCCTACAATGAGCAGTTCTTC
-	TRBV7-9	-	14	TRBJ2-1	CASSYGQSYNEQFF	TGTGCCAGCAGTTATGGACAGAGCTACAATGAGCAGTTCTTC
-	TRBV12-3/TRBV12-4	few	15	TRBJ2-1	CASSLERRNPREQFF	TGTGCCAGCAGTTTAGAACGGCGTAACCCCCGGGAGCAGTTCTTC
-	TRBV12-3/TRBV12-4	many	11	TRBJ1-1	CASTAYTEAFF	TGTGCCAGCACCGCGTACACTGAAGCTTTCTTT
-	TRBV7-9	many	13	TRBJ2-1	CASRQGGDNEQFF	TGTGCCTCTCGACAGGGAGGAGACAATGAGCAGTTCTTC
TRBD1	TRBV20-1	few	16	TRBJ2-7	CSARENPLRDRVEQYF	TGCAGTGCCAGAGAGAACCCCCTCAGGGACAGGGTCGAGCAGTACTTC
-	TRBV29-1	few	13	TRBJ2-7	CSVPDGASYEQYF	TGCAGCGTTCCGGACGGAGCCTCCTACGAGCAGTACTTC
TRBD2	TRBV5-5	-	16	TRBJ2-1	CASSRTSSGGYNEQFF	TGTGCCAGCAGCCGGACCTCTAGCGGGGGCTACAATGAGCAGTTCTTC
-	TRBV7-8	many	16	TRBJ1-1	CASSLMNPGMNTEAFF	TGTGCCAGCAGCCTCATGAATCCGGGGATGAACACTGAAGCTTTCTTT
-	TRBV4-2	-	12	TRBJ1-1	CASSQVSGDAFF	TGTGCCAGCAGCCAAGTATCCGGGGACGCTTTCTTT
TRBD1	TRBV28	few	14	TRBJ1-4	CASSPGTGYEKLFF	TGTGCCAGCAGTCCCGGGACAGGGTATGAAAAACTGTTTTTT
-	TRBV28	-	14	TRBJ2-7	CASSLPLDRGEQYF	TGTGCCAGCAGTTTGCCCCTGGACAGAGGCGAGCAGTACTTC
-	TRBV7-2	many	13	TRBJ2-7	CASSFTLTYEQYF	TGTGCCAGCAGCTTTACCCTTACCTACGAGCAGTACTTC
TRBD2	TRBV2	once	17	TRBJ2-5	CASSEAEGLAVKETQYF	TGTGCCAGCAGTGAAGCAGAAGGACTAGCGGTTAAAGAGACCCAGTACTTC
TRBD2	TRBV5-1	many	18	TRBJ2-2	CASSSPSSGGASTGELFF	TGCGCCAGCAGCTCGCCCTCTAGCGGGGGGGCGAGCACCGGGGAGCTGTTTTTT
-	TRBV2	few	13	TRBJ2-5	CASSGGVKETQYF	TGTGCCAGCAGTGGAGGGGTGAAGGAGACCCAGTACTTC
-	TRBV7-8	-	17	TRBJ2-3	CASSLDPGGSSTDTQYF	TGTGCCAGCAGCTTAGACCCGGGGGGCTCTAGCACAGATACGCAGTATTTT
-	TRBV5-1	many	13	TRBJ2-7	CASSLEVATEQYF	TGCGCCAGCAGCTTGGAGGTGGCGACCGAGCAGTACTTC
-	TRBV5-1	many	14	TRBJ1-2	CASSLGVAAHGYTF	TGCGCCAGCAGCTTGGGAGTCGCGGCTCATGGCTACACCTTC
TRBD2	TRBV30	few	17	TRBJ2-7	CAWSVGRSGGFAYEQYF	TGTGCCTGGAGTGTAGGGCGTAGCGGGGGGTTCGCCTACGAGCAGTACTTC
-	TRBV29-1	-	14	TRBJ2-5	CSVLTRDETETQYF	TGCAGCGTCCTAACCCGGGACGAAACGGAGACCCAGTACTTC
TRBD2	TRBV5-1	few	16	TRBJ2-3	CASSKGLAGDTDTQYF	TGCGCCAGCAGCAAGGGACTAGCGGGGGACACAGATACGCAGTATTTT
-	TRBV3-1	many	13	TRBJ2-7	CASSQLGNYEQYF	TGTGCCAGCAGCCAACTAGGGAACTACGAGCAGTACTTC
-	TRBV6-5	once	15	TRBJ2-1	CASSYSKEGRRVRFF	TGTGCCAGCAGTTACTCGAAAGAAGGCCGTAGAGTGAGGTTCTTC
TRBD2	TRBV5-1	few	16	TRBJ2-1	CASSLGSGGPGNEQFF	TGCGCCAGCAGCTTGGGGAGCGGGGGCCCGGGCAATGAGCAGTTCTTC
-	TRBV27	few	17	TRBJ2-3	CASSFTGLGGGMDTQYF	TGTGCCAGCAGTTTTACCGGACTAGGAGGGGGGATGGATACGCAGTATTTT
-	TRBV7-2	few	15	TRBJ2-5	CASSLLSGGEQTQYF	TGTGCCAGCAGCTTACTCAGCGGAGGGGAGCAGACCCAGTACTTC
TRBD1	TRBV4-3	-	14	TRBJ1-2	CASSQGQGVDGYTF	TGCGCCAGCAGCCAAGGACAGGGGGTTGATGGCTACACCTTC
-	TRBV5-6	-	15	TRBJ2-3	CASSLFRRGTDTQYF	TGTGCCAGCAGCTTGTTTCGTCGGGGCACAGATACGCAGTATTTT
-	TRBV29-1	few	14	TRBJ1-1	CSVGPGHLNTEAFF	TGCAGCGTTGGCCCGGGACACCTGAACACTGAAGCTTTCTTT
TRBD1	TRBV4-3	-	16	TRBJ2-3	CASSPNEQGATDTQYF	TGCGCCAGCAGCCCAAACGAACAGGGGGCCACAGATACGCAGTATTTT
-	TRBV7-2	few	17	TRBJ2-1	CASSLGGGAGLYNEQFF	TGTGCCAGCAGCTTAGGGGGGGGCGCTGGCCTCTACAATGAGCAGTTCTTC
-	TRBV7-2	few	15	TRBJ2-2	CASSDTGKNTGELFF	TGTGCCAGCAGCGACACCGGGAAGAACACCGGGGAGCTGTTTTTT
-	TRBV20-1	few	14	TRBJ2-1	CSCAADLSYNEQFF	TGCAGCTGTGCTGCGGACCTCTCCTACAATGAGCAGTTCTTC
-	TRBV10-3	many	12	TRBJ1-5	CAIRGFNQPQHF	TGTGCCATCAGGGGGTTCAATCAGCCCCAGCATTTT
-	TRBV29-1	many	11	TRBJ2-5	CSVQRGGTQYF	TGCAGCGTTCAGAGAGGGGGGACCCAGTACTTC
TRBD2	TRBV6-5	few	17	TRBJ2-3	CASSYSLAGSSTDTQYF	TGTGCCAGCAGTTACTCACTAGCGGGATCTAGCACAGATACGCAGTATTTT
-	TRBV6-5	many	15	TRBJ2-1	CASSYSAGGYNEQFF	TGTGCCAGCAGTTACTCGGCAGGGGGGTACAATGAGCAGTTCTTC
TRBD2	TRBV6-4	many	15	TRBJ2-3	CASSVLAGSTDTQYF	TGCGCCAGCAGCGTACTAGCGGGTAGCACAGATACGCAGTATTTT
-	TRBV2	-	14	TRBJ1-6	CASSGAATNSPLHF	TGTGCCAGCAGTGGGGCCGCGACCAATTCACCCCTCCACTTT
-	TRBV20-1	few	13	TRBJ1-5	CSASQGSNQPQHF	TGCAGTGCCAGTCAGGGGAGCAATCAGCCCCAGCATTTT
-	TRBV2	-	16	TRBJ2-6	CASSITQVSGANVLTF	TGTGCCAGCAGTATAACACAGGTCTCTGGGGCCAACGTCCTGACTTTC
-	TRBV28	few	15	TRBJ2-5	CASSLSISGQETQYF	TGTGCCAGCAGTTTGTCAATTTCCGGACAAGAGACCCAGTACTTC
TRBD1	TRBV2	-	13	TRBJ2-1	CASRRDRGHEQFF	TGTGCCAGCAGGAGGGACAGGGGTCATGAGCAGTTCTTC
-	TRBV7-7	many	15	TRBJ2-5	CASSEGDWDQETQYF	TGTGCTAGCAGCGAGGGGGACTGGGACCAAGAGACCCAGTACTTC
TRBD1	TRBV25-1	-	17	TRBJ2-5	CASSEFRDRNYQETQYF	TGTGCCAGCAGTGAATTCCGGGACAGAAATTATCAAGAGACCCAGTACTTC
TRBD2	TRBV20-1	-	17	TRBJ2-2	CSARTRLAGPNTGELFF	TGCAGTGCTAGGACCAGACTAGCGGGCCCTAACACCGGGGAGCTGTTTTTT
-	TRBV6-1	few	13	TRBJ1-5	CASSEFRDQPQHF	TGTGCCAGCAGTGAATTTAGGGATCAGCCCCAGCATTTT
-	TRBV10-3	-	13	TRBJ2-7	CAIKISGLDEQYF	TGTGCCATCAAGATCAGCGGGCTGGATGAGCAGTACTTC
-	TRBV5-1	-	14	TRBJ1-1	CASSRTVVSTEAFF	TGCGCCAGCTCGCGGACGGTAGTAAGCACTGAAGCTTTCTTT
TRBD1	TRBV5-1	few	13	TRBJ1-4	CASSGQTGEKLFF	TGCGCCAGCAGCGGACAGACAGGGGAAAAACTGTTTTTT
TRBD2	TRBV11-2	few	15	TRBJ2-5	CASSPYRAPRGAQYF	TGTGCCAGCAGCCCGTACCGGGCCCCTCGGGGGGCCCAGTACTTC